The clone carrying this T cell receptor (beta chain) was detected a few times. Looked up from germline, CDR1 is SGHRS and CDR2 is YFSETQ. The V and J ends lost 2 bases and 5 bases respectively, with 16 bases between them. CDR3 length equals 15 residues. This entry comes from a study of blood T cell repertoires in COVID-19. Study background: Donors in the United States, Italy and Spain gave samples during acute or convalescent COVID-19.

Profiling relied on immunoSEQ multiplex PCR, and the TCRdb table lists in-frame clones only, not all of them. The table includes approximately 180,000 clones, roughly 87% detected once. The receptor comes from a woman aged 65 to 85 with acute or convalescent COVID-19. The material sequenced was peripheral blood. This chain joins TRBV5-1 and TRBJ2-5; D remains unclear. The CDR3 loop is CASSFVQQSLETQYF. CDR3 bases: TGCGCCAGCAGCTTTGTCCAACAGTCATTGGAGACCCAGTACTTC.